This entry is about one T cell receptor beta chain. The sample is drawn from a study of blood T cell repertoires in COVID-19. In the authors' workflow: Counts of nucleated cells, estimated from reference gene primer amplification, were obtained. Clones were read by immunoSEQ multiplex PCR, and TCRdb kept only the in-frame ones, dropping some. V and J calls and clone size are copied from that table; D and trimming were computed from the DNA. The repertoire holds 130,000 or so clones, with around 88% as singletons. V gave up 3 bases and J gave up 6 bases, with 21 bases separating them. The CDR3 consists of 17 residues. Germline V gene sequence: CDR1 MDHEN, CDR2 SYDVKM.

The origin of this receptor is a woman aged 55-75 years with acute or convalescent COVID-19. Sample: peripheral blood. The rearrangement uses TRBV28 and TRBJ2-1, with D possibly being TRBD2 (7 bases). This CDR3 is CASSLGPGGPLLNEQFF. The CDR3 DNA reads as TGTGCCAGCAGTTTGGGGCCCGGGGGGCCCCTCCTCAATGAGCAGTTCTTC. Using reference TRBV28 and TRBJ2-1 for the parts outside the CDR3, the full variable domain is DVKVTQSSRYLVKRTGEKVFLECVQDMDHENMFWYRQDPGLGLRLIYFSYDVKMKEKGDIPEGYSVSREKKERFSLILESASTNQTSMYLCASSLGPGGPLLNEQFFGPGTRLTVL.